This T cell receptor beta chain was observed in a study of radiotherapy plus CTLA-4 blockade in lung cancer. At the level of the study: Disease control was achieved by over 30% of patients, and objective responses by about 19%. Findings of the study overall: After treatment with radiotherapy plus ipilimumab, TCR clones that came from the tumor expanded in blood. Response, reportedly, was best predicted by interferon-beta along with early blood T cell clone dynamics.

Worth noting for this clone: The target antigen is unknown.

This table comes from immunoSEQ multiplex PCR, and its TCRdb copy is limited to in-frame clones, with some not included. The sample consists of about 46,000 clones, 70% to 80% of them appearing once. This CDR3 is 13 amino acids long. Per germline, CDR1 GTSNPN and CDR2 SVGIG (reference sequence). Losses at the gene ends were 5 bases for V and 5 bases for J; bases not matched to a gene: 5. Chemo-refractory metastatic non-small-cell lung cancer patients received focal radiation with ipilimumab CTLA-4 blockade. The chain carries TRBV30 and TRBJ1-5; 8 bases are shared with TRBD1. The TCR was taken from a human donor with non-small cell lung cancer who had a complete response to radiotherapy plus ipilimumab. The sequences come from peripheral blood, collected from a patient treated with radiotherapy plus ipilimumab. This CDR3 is CAWATGDYQPQHF. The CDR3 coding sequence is TGTGCCTGGGCGACAGGGGACTATCAGCCCCAGCATTTT.